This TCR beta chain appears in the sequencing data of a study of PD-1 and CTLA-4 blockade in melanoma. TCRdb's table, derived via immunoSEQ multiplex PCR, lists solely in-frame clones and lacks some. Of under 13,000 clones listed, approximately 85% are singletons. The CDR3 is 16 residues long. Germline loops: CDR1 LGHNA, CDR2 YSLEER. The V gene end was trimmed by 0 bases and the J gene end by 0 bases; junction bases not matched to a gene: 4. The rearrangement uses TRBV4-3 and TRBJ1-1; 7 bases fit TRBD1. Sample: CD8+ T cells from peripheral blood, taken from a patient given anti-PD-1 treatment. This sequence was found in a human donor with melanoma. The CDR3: CASSQEAGQLNTEAFF. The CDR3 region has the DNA TGCGCCAGCAGCCAAGAGGCGGGACAGTTGAACACTGAAGCTTTCTTT.